These T cell receptor beta chains were read from a single sample in a study of blood T cell repertoires in COVID-19. The assay was immunoSEQ multiplex PCR, and TCRdb's table has in-frame clones only and misses some. The table has about 190,000 clones, around 86% seen once. Input material: peripheral blood. Receptor source: a man between 35 and 55 years old with acute or convalescent COVID-19. Each CDR3 is given with its conserved first and last residue. The D gene is left open where the match is weak.

V gene,D gene,CDR3 protein
TRBV6-5,TRBD1,CAITGTGVFYGYTF
TRBV11-2,NA,CASSLDRTGGRGEQFF
TRBV19,TRBD1,CASSIQTGIETQYF
TRBV7-3,NA,CASRLTGGGELFF
TRBV3-1/TRBV3-2,NA,CASSQATDEAFF
TRBV5-1,TRBD2,CASSPLAGSSYNEQFF
TRBV13,TRBD1,CASSLGDRGYNEQFF
TRBV4-3,TRBD2,CASSQALTAWGLEEQYF
TRBV5-4,NA,CASSLDGVVETQYF
TRBV3-1/TRBV3-2,TRBD1,CASSQDLLGTGLDYEQYF